Listed below are T cell receptor beta chains from one sample, sequenced in a study of patients and donors after allogeneic stem cell transplantation. In TCRdb, the RT-PCR reads were re-called with MiXCR into one record per CDR3 protein. The sample gives approximately 250,000 distinct CDR3 sequences, around an eighth of which show up once; around a tenth is in the top ten. The source material was blood, either unsorted or a sorted T cell fraction (not recorded which). These receptors were obtained from a human donor who was either an allogeneic HSCT recipient or a stem cell or donor lymphocyte infusion donor (not recorded which). It is not recorded whose cells these are; they may come from a transplant donor. Both conserved end residues are part of each CDR3. Each record gives: D gene, CDR3 length, V gene, clone size, J gene, CDR3 DNA, CDR3 protein. A D gene is named only where the DNA matches it firmly. The listing skips clone size in some rows; elsewhere it reads once, few, many or a size class.

D: TRBD2
length: 11
V: TRBV20-1
size: few
J: TRBJ2-5
DNA: TGCAGCGGGGGGTTACAAGAGACCCAGTACTTC
CDR3: CSGGLQETQYF

D: -
length: 11
V: TRBV20-1
size: few
J: TRBJ1-2
DNA: TGCAGTGCTAGTCAGGGGACTGGCTACACCTTC
CDR3: CSASQGTGYTF

D: TRBD2
length: 16
V: TRBV6-1
size: -
J: TRBJ2-2
DNA: TGTGCCAGCAGTCGGGAAGCGGGAGATCAGACCGGGGAGCTGTTTTTT
CDR3: CASSREAGDQTGELFF

D: -
length: 12
V: TRBV12-3/TRBV12-4
size: many
J: TRBJ2-2
DNA: TGTGCCAGCAGACATGCGACCGGGGAGCTGTTTTTT
CDR3: CASRHATGELFF

D: TRBD2
length: 15
V: TRBV27
size: few
J: TRBJ2-2
DNA: TGTGCCAGCAGTTCCGGACTAGTTGACACCGGGGAGCTGTTTTTT
CDR3: CASSSGLVDTGELFF

D: -
length: 15
V: TRBV7-9
size: many
J: TRBJ2-3
DNA: TGTGCCAGCAGCTTAGAGCATGGCAGCACAGATACGCAGTATTTT
CDR3: CASSLEHGSTDTQYF

D: -
length: 13
V: TRBV19
size: few
J: TRBJ1-4
DNA: TGTGCCAGTAGTATAGCTGGGGGTGAAAAACTGTTTTTT
CDR3: CASSIAGGEKLFF

D: -
length: 15
V: TRBV10-3
size: few
J: TRBJ2-2
DNA: TGTGCCATCAAACACCTCGAGGGCGACACCGGGGAGCTGTTTTTT
CDR3: CAIKHLEGDTGELFF

D: -
length: 12
V: TRBV3-1
size: -
J: TRBJ1-1
DNA: TGTGCCAGCAGCCAAAGAACCGGTGAAGCTTTCTTT
CDR3: CASSQRTGEAFF

D: -
length: 16
V: TRBV6-4
size: -
J: TRBJ1-2
DNA: TGTGCCAGCAGTGAGGGCCTTCAGGGGCATATCTATGGCTACACCTTC
CDR3: CASSEGLQGHIYGYTF

D: -
length: 11
V: TRBV20-1
size: many
J: TRBJ2-7
DNA: TGCAGTGCGAAAACGACGTACGAGCAGTACTTC
CDR3: CSAKTTYEQYF

D: -
length: 14
V: TRBV12-3/TRBV12-4
size: many
J: TRBJ2-4
DNA: TGTGCCAGCACCTCGACGGGGCGAAAAAACATTCAGTACTTC
CDR3: CASTSTGRKNIQYF

D: -
length: 14
V: TRBV7-3
size: few
J: TRBJ2-5
DNA: TGTGCCAGCAGCTTATGGCCTAGCTCCGAGACCCAGTACTTC
CDR3: CASSLWPSSETQYF

D: -
length: 12
V: TRBV12-3/TRBV12-4
size: few
J: TRBJ2-5
DNA: TGTGCCAGCAGTTTAAATCCCGAGACCCAGTACTTC
CDR3: CASSLNPETQYF

D: TRBD2
length: 16
V: TRBV4-2
size: -
J: TRBJ2-3
DNA: TGTGCCAGCAGCCCGCTTCTAGCGGGGGGCACAGATACGCAGTATTTT
CDR3: CASSPLLAGGTDTQYF

D: -
length: 14
V: TRBV3-1
size: few
J: TRBJ2-5
DNA: TGTGCCAGCAGCCTTAGCGGAGTCGGGGAGACCCAGTACTTC
CDR3: CASSLSGVGETQYF

D: -
length: 17
V: TRBV3-1
size: few
J: TRBJ2-6
DNA: TGTGCCAGCAGCCAAGTCCCGGGTACCTCTGGGGCCAACGTCCTGACTTTC
CDR3: CASSQVPGTSGANVLTF

D: TRBD1
length: 12
V: TRBV12-3/TRBV12-4
size: -
J: TRBJ1-6
DNA: TGTGCCAGCAGCAGGGGGTCTGCACCCCTCCACTTT
CDR3: CASSRGSAPLHF

D: TRBD2
length: 15
V: TRBV11-1
size: -
J: TRBJ2-1
DNA: TGTGCCAGCAGCTCTAACCCGACTAGCGGGGGGCCGGGGATCTTC
CDR3: CASSSNPTSGGPGIF

D: -
length: 14
V: TRBV5-1
size: -
J: TRBJ1-2
DNA: TGCGCCAGCAGTATCATGGCAGGGACGCATGGCTACACCTTC
CDR3: CASSIMAGTHGYTF

D: -
length: 13
V: TRBV29-1
size: many
J: TRBJ2-1
DNA: TGCAGCGCGGCACGGGACACTTACAATGAGCAGTTCTTC
CDR3: CSAARDTYNEQFF

D: -
length: 16
V: TRBV7-9
size: -
J: TRBJ2-1
DNA: TGTGCCAGCAGCTTAGCCCAGGGGCGACCCTACAATGAGCAGTTCTTC
CDR3: CASSLAQGRPYNEQFF

D: -
length: 14
V: TRBV19
size: few
J: TRBJ2-3
DNA: TGTGCCAGTAGTCCGTCGACCGGCACAGATACGCAGTATTTT
CDR3: CASSPSTGTDTQYF

D: -
length: 13
V: TRBV27
size: few
J: TRBJ1-2
DNA: TGTGCCAGCAGCCGGGACAAAACCTATGGCTACACCTTC
CDR3: CASSRDKTYGYTF

D: -
length: 14
V: TRBV3-1
size: few
J: TRBJ2-7
DNA: TGTGCCAGCAGCCAATTAAGGGTCTCCTACGAGCAGTACTTC
CDR3: CASSQLRVSYEQYF

D: TRBD2
length: 14
V: TRBV7-3
size: -
J: TRBJ2-1
DNA: TGTGCCAGCAGCTTAAACGGACTAGCCGGTGAGCAGTTCTTC
CDR3: CASSLNGLAGEQFF

D: -
length: 13
V: TRBV27
size: few
J: TRBJ1-2
DNA: TGTGCCAGCAGTTTAAGTTCAGGGAACGGCTACACCTTC
CDR3: CASSLSSGNGYTF

D: -
length: 11
V: TRBV6-5
size: -
J: TRBJ1-1
DNA: TGTGCCAGCAGTCAGGGACCTGAAGCTTTCTTT
CDR3: CASSQGPEAFF

D: -
length: 14
V: TRBV27
size: few
J: TRBJ1-2
DNA: TGTGCCAGCAGTTCCAAACAGGGTAGATATGGCTACACCTTC
CDR3: CASSSKQGRYGYTF

D: TRBD2
length: 15
V: TRBV7-9
size: few
J: TRBJ2-7
DNA: TGTGCCAGCAGCTTAGGACTAGCGGGAGTAGGCGAGCAGTACTTC
CDR3: CASSLGLAGVGEQYF

D: TRBD1
length: 14
V: TRBV6-1
size: many
J: TRBJ2-3
DNA: TGTGCCAGCAGCCCCGGGACAGCCACAGATACGCAGTATTTT
CDR3: CASSPGTATDTQYF

D: TRBD2
length: 14
V: TRBV6-1
size: -
J: TRBJ2-7
DNA: TGTGCCAGCAGTGCCAGCGGGGGGGGTTACGAGCAGTACTTC
CDR3: CASSASGGGYEQYF

D: TRBD1
length: 14
V: TRBV5-1
size: few
J: TRBJ1-2
DNA: TGCGCCAGCGGCCAACCGGGACAGGGCCATGGCTACACCTTC
CDR3: CASGQPGQGHGYTF

D: -
length: 13
V: TRBV12-3/TRBV12-4
size: once
J: TRBJ2-2
DNA: TGTGCCAGCCGAAGACTGAGCGGCGGGGAGCTGTTTTTT
CDR3: CASRRLSGGELFF

D: TRBD2
length: 16
V: TRBV19
size: -
J: TRBJ2-5
DNA: TGTGCCAGTAGTGGGCGGACCCTAGCGGGAAGGGAGACCCAGTACTTC
CDR3: CASSGRTLAGRETQYF

D: TRBD1
length: 16
V: TRBV30
size: many
J: TRBJ1-3
DNA: TGTGCCTGGAGTACGACGGAGGGGGCAAGAGGAAACACCATATATTTT
CDR3: CAWSTTEGARGNTIYF

D: TRBD1
length: 14
V: TRBV3-1
size: many
J: TRBJ1-2
DNA: TGTGCCAGTTTCTCCGGACAGGGGGTTTATGGCTACACCTTC
CDR3: CASFSGQGVYGYTF